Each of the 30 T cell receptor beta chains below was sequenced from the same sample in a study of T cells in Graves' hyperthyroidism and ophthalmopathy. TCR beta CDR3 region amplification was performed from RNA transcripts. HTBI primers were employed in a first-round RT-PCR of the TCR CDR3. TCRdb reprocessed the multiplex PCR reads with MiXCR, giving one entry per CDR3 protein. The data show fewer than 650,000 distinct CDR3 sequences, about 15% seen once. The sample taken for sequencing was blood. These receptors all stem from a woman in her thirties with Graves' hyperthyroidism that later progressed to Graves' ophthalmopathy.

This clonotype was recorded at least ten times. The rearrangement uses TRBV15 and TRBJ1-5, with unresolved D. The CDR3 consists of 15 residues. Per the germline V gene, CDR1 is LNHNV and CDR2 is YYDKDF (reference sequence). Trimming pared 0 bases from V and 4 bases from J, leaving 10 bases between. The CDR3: CATSRDNSQNQPQHF. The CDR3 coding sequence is TGTGCCACCAGCAGAGACAACAGCCAAAATCAGCCCCAGCATTTT.

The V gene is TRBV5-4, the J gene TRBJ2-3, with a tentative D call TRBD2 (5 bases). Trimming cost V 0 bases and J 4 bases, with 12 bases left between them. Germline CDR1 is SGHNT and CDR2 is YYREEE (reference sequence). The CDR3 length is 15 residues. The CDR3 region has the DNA TGTGCCAGCAGCTTGGATTTACTAGATCCAGATACGCAGTATTTT. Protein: CASSLDLLDPDTQYF.

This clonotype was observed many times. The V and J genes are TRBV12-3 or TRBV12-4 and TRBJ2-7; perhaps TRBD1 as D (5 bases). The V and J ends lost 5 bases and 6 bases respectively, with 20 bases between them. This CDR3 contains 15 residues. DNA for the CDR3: TGTGCCAGCAGTGTAGACAGCACAATCGGGCGCGAGCAGTACTTC. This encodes CASSVDSTIGREQYF.

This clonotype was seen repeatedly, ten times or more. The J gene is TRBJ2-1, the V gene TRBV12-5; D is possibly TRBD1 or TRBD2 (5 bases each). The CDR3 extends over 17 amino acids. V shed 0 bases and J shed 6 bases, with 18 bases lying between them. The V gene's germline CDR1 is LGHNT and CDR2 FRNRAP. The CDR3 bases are TGTGCTAGTGGTTTGGTACTTATTAATGGGGGATTCAATGAGCAGTTCTTC. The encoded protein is CASGLVLINGGFNEQFF.

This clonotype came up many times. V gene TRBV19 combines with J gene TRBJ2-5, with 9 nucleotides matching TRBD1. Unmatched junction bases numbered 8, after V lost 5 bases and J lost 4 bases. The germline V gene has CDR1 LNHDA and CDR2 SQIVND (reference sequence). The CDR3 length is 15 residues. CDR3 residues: CASSAGQGRVETQYF. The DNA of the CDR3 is TGTGCCAGTAGTGCCGGACAGGGGCGGGTAGAGACCCAGTACTTC.

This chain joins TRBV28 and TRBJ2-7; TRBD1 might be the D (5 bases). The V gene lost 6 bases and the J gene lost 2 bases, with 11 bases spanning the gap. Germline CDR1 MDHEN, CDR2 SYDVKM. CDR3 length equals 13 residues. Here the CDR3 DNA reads TGTGCCAGCAGGTCTATGGGGCCCTACGAGCAGTACTTC. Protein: CASRSMGPYEQYF.

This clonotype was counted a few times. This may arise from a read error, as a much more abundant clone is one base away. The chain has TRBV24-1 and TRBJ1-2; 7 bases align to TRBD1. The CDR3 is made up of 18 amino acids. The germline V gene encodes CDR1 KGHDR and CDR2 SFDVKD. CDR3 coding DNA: TGTGCCACCGGTGACCCCCAGGGGGACGATAACCCCTACTATGGCTACACCTTC. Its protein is CATGDPQGDDNPYYGYTF.

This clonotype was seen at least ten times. The CDR3 DNA reads TGTGCCAGCAGCTACTCATCTGGGGGACGGTACGAGCAGTACTTC. This translates into CASSYSSGGRYEQYF. This rearrangement joins TRBV11-1 to TRBJ2-7; possibly TRBD1 or TRBD2 for D (5 bases each). Germline V gives CDR1 SGHAT, CDR2 FQDESV (reference sequence). The CDR3 consists of 15 residues. V was pared by 4 bases and J by 4 bases, with 17 bases between.

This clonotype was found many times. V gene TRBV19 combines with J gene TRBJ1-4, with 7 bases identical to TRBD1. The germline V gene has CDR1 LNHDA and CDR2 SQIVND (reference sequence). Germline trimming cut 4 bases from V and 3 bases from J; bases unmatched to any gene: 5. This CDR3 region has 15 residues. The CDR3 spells CASSTTGTANEKLFF. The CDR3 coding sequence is TGTGCCAGTAGTACAACCGGGACAGCTAATGAAAAACTGTTTTTT. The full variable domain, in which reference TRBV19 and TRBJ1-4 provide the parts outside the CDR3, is DGGITQSPKYLFRKEGQNVTLSCEQNLNHDAMYWYRQDPGQGLRLIYYSQIVNDFQKGDIAEGYSVSREKKESFPLTVTSAQKNPTAFYLCASSTTGTANEKLFFGSGTQLSVL.

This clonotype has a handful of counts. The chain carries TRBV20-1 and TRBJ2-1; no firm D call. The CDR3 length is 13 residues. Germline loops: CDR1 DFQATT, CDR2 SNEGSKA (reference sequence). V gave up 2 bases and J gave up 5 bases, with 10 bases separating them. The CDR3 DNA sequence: TGCAGTGCTAGACCTCCCCTAGACAATGAGCAGTTCTTC. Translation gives CSARPPLDNEQFF.

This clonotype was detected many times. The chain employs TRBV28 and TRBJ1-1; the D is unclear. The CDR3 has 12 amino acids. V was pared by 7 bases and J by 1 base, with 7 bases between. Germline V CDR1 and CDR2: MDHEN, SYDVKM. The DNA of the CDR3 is TGTGCCAGCACGGAGGCGAACACTGAAGCTTTCTTT. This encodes CASTEANTEAFF.

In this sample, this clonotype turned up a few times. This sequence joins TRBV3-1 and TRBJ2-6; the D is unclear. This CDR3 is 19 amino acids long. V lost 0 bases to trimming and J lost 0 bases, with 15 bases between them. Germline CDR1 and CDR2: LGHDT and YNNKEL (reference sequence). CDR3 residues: CASSQDRAGFPSGANVLTF. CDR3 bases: TGTGCCAGCAGCCAAGATCGGGCAGGCTTTCCCTCTGGGGCCAACGTCCTGACTTTC.

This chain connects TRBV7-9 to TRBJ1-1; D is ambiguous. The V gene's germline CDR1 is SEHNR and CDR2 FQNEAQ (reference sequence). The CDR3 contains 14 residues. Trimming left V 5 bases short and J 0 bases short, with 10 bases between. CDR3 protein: CASSHAPVNTEAFF. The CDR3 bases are TGTGCCAGCAGCCACGCCCCTGTGAACACTGAAGCTTTCTTT.

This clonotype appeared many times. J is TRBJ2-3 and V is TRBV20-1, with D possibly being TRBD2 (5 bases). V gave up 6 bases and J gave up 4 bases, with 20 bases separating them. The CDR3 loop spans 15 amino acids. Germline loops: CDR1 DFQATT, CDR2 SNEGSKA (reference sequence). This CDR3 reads CSAPPSGYTSDTQYF. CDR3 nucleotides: TGCAGTGCCCCCCCTTCGGGATATACCTCAGATACGCAGTATTTT.

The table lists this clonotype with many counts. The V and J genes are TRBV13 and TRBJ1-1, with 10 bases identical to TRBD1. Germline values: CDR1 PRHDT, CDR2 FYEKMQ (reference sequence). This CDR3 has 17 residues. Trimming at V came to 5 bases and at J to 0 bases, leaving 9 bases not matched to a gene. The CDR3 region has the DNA TGTGCCAGCAGCGGACCCGGGACAGGGGTTTTGAACACTGAAGCTTTCTTT. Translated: CASSGPGTGVLNTEAFF.

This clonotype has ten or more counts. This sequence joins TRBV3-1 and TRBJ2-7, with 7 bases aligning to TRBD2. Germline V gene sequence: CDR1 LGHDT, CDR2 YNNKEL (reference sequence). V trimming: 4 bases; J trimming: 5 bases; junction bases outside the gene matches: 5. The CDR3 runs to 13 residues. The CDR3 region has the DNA TGTGCCAGCAGCCCCTTCGGGAGGAACGAGCAGTACTTC. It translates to CASSPFGRNEQYF.

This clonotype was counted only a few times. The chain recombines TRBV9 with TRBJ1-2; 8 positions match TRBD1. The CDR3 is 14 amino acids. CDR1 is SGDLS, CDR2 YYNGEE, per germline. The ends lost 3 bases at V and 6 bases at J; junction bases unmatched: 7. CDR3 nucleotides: TGTGCCAGCAGCGGTCCGGGACAGGACAATGGCTACACCTTC. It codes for CASSGPGQDNGYTF.

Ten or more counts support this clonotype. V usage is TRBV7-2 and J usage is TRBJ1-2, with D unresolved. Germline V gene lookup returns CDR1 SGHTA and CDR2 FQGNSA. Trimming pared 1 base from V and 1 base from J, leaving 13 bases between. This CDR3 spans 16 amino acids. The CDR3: CASSLVVGLDNYGYTF. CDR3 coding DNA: TGTGCCAGCAGCTTAGTAGTTGGGCTGGATAACTATGGCTACACCTTC.

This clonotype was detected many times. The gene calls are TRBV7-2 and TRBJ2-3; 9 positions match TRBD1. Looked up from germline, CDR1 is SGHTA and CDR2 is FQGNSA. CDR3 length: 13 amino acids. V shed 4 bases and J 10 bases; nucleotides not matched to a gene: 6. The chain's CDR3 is CASSSRTGDAQYF. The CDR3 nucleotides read TGTGCCAGCAGCTCCCGGACAGGGGACGCGCAGTATTTT.

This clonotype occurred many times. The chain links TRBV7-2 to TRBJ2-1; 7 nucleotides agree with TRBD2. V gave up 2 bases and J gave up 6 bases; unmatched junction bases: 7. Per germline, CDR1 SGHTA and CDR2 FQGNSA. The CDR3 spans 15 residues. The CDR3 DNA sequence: TGTGCCAGCAGCTTATTTAAGGGAGGGGCCAATGAGCAGTTCTTC. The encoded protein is CASSLFKGGANEQFF.

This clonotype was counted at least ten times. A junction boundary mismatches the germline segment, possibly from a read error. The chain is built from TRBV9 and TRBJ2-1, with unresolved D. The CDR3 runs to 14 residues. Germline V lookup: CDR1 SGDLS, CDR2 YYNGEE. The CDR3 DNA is TGTGCCAGCAGCGTAGCACCCTCCCACAATGAGCAGTTCTTC. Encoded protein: CASSVAPSHNEQFF.

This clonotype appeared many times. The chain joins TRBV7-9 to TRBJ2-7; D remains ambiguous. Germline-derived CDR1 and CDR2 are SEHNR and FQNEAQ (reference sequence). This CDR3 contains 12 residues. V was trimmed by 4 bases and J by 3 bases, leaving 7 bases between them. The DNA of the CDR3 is TGTGCCAGCAGCTCAGAGGACTACGAGCAGTACTTC. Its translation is CASSSEDYEQYF.

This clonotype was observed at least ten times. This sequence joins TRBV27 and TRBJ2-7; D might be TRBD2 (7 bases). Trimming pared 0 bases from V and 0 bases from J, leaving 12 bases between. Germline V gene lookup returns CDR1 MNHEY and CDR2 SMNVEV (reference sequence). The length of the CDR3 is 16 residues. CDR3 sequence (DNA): TGTGCCAGCAGTTTATCGGGAGGGGGAAGCTCCTACGAGCAGTACTTC. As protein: CASSLSGGGSSYEQYF.

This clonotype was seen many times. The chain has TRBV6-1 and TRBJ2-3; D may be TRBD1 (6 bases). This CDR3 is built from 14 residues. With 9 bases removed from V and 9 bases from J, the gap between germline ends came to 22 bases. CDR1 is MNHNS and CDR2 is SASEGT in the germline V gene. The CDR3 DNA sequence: TGTGCCAGGTTACCGACAGGAGTCATCGGAACGCAGTATTTT. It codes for CARLPTGVIGTQYF.

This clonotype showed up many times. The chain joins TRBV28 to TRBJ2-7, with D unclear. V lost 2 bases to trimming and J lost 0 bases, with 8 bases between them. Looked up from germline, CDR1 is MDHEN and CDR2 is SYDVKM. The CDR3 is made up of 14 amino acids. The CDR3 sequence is CASSLIQSSYEQYF. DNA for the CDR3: TGTGCCAGCAGTTTAATTCAGAGCTCCTACGAGCAGTACTTC.

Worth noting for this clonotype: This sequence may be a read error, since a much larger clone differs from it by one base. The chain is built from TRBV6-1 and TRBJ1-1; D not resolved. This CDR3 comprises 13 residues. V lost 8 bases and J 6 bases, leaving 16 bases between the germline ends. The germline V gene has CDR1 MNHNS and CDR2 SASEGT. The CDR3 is CASYGAVGAEAFF. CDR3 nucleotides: TGTGCCAGCTACGGTGCCGTGGGCGCTGAAGCTTTCTTT.

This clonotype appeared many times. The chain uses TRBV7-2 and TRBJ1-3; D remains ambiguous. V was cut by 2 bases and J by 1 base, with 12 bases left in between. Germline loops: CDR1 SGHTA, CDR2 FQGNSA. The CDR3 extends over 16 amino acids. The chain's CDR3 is CASSLSRVPSGNTIYF. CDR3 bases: TGTGCCAGCAGCTTAAGTCGGGTGCCTTCTGGAAACACCATATATTTT. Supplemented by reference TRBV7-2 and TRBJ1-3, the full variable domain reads GAGVSQSPSNKVTEKGKDVELRCDPISGHTALYWYRQSLGQGLEFLIYFQGNSAPDKSGLPSDRFSAERTGGSVSTLTIQRTQQEDSAVYLCASSLSRVPSGNTIYFGEGSWLTVV.

CDR3 sequence: CASSLGAGTGGNEQFF. In nucleotides, the CDR3 is TGTGCCAGCAGCTTAGGGGCCGGGACAGGGGGCAATGAGCAGTTCTTC. This chain connects TRBV11-3 to TRBJ2-1; 11 bases line up with TRBD1. J was trimmed by 6 bases and V by 1 base; bases with no gene match: 5. In germline, CDR1 is SGHNT, CDR2 YENEEA. The CDR3 loop spans 16 amino acids.

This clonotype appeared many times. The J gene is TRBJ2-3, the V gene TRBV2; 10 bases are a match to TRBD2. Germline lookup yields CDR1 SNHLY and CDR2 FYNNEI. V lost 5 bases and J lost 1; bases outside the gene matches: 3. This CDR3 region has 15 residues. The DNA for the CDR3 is TGTGCCAGCAGTTTCGGACTAGCGGGCACAGATACGCAGTATTTT. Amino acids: CASSFGLAGTDTQYF.

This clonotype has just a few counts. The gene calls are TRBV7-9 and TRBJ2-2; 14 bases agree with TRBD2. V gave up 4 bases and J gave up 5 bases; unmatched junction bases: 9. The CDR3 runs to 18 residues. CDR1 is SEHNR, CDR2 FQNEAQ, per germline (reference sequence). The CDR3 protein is CASSSTGLAGVKTGELFF. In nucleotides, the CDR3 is TGTGCCAGCAGCTCGACGGGACTAGCGGGAGTAAAAACCGGGGAGCTGTTTTTT.